The 30 T cell receptor beta chains given below trace back to one sample, sequenced in a study of neoadjuvant anti-PD-1 for oral cavity cancer. TCRdb keeps only in-frame clones here, not all; method: immunoSEQ multiplex PCR. This table holds under 15,000 clones, approximately 67% found once. The time point here: after neoadjuvant nivolumab, at surgical resection. Material: PBMCs, obtained after nivolumab (anti-PD-1) treatment. Source of these receptors: a person aged 35-79 years with oral cavity squamous cell carcinoma.

CDR3 nucleotides: TGTGCCAGCAGGCCCAGGGGGGACTCCTACGAGCAGTACTTC. This encodes CASRPRGDSYEQYF. The rearrangement uses TRBV6-5 and TRBJ2-7; weak D call: TRBD1 (7 bases). The V gene's germline CDR1 is MNHEY and CDR2 SVGAGI. Trimming removed 6 bases from V and 0 bases from J, with 12 bases in between. CDR3 length equals 14 residues.

The chain links TRBV28 to TRBJ1-2; no clear D gene. V lost 11 bases to trimming and J lost 4 bases, with 14 bases between them. The CDR3 covers 12 residues. Germline V lookup: CDR1 MDHEN, CDR2 SYDVKM. This CDR3 is CAHGGGLYGYTF. CDR3 bases: TGTGCCCACGGCGGCGGACTCTATGGCTACACCTTC.

This chain uses TRBV19 with TRBJ1-1; no definite D call. This CDR3 is built from 14 residues. V was pared by 0 bases and J by 1 base, with 6 bases between. The germline V gene has CDR1 LNHDA and CDR2 SQIVND (reference sequence). CDR3 region: CASSIERANTEAFF. In nucleotides, the CDR3 is TGTGCCAGTAGTATAGAACGGGCGAACACTGAAGCTTTCTTT.

The chain is built from TRBV7-9 and TRBJ2-2, with 10 bases matching TRBD2. V lost 5 bases and J lost 0; bases outside the gene matches: 3. The CDR3 runs 16 residues. Looked up from germline, CDR1 is SEHNR and CDR2 is FQNEAQ (reference sequence). CDR3 coding DNA: TGTGCCAGCAGCCTTCTAGCGGGAGCGAACACCGGGGAGCTGTTTTTT. Its translation is CASSLLAGANTGELFF.

This chain uses TRBV7-2 with TRBJ2-3, with D perhaps TRBD2 (6 bases). The CDR3 contains 14 residues. Germline V gene sequence: CDR1 SGHTA, CDR2 FQGNSA. V lost 3 bases and J lost 0, with 7 bases in between. The CDR3 sequence is CASSFGTSTDTQYF. CDR3 DNA: TGTGCCAGCAGCTTCGGGACTAGCACAGATACGCAGTATTTT.

J is TRBJ2-1 and V is TRBV4-2; D is undetermined. In germline, CDR1 is LGHNA, CDR2 YNFKEQ. V lost 3 bases and J lost 6, with 12 bases in between. CDR3 length: 14 amino acids. The CDR3 here is CASSHDSASNEQFF. DNA of the CDR3: TGTGCCAGCAGCCATGACTCGGCGTCCAATGAGCAGTTCTTC.

V gene TRBV6-1 combines with J gene TRBJ1-5; D unresolved. Germline CDR1 MNHNS, CDR2 SASEGT. V was pared by 2 bases and J by 4 bases, with 6 bases between. The CDR3 extends over 13 amino acids. In DNA, the CDR3 is TGTGCCAGCAGTGAATTTAGGAATCAGCCCCAGCATTTT. The encoded protein is CASSEFRNQPQHF.

This rearrangement joins TRBV5-1 to TRBJ2-5; no clear D gene. The V and J ends lost 0 bases and 7 bases respectively, with 10 bases between them. Germline V gene sequence: CDR1 SGHRS, CDR2 YFSETQ. The length of the CDR3 is 13 residues. CDR3 nucleotide sequence: TGCGCCAGCAGCTTGGTTGGCGAAGGGACCCAGTACTTC. Translated: CASSLVGEGTQYF.

There are a few counts of this clone. V gene TRBV2 combines with J gene TRBJ1-1; no clear D. The germline V gene encodes CDR1 SNHLY and CDR2 FYNNEI. This CDR3 has 13 residues. The V end was cut by 6 bases, the J end by 5 bases, with 13 bases between. The CDR3 nucleotides read TGTGCCAGCAGCCCAGATCGGGTAACTGAAGCTTTCTTT. Protein: CASSPDRVTEAFF. The full variable domain, completed using reference TRBV2 and TRBJ1-1, is EPEVTQTPSHQVTQMGQEVILRCVPISNHLYFYWYRQILGQKVEFLVSFYNNEISEKSEIFDDQFSVERPDGSNFTLKIRSTKLEDSAMYFCASSPDRVTEAFFGQGTRLTVV.

This sequence joins TRBV5-4 and TRBJ2-5, with 8 nucleotides matching TRBD2. V trimming: 0 bases; J trimming: 5 bases; junction bases outside the gene matches: 6. The CDR3 has 15 amino acids. Germline values: CDR1 SGHNT, CDR2 YYREEE (reference sequence). CDR3 DNA sequence: TGTGCCAGCAGCTTGGGACTAGCGACCCAGGAGACCCAGTACTTC. Amino acid sequence: CASSLGLATQETQYF. Variable domain in full (rest from reference TRBV5-4 and TRBJ2-5): ETGVTQSPTHLIKTRGQQVTLRCSSQSGHNTVSWYQQALGQGPQFIFQYYREEENGRGNFPPRFSGLQFPNYSSELNVNALELDDSALYLCASSLGLATQETQYFGPGTRLLVL.

V is TRBV4-1 and J is TRBJ1-4; D call uncertain. V lost 1 base to trimming and J lost 4 bases, with 7 bases between them. Germline V CDR1 and CDR2: MGHRA, YSYEKL. This CDR3 is built from 14 residues. DNA of the CDR3: TGCGCCAGCAGCCAAGTGGGGTATAATGAAAAACTGTTTTTT. Encoded protein: CASSQVGYNEKLFF.

This clone occurred a few times. V and J are TRBV19 and TRBJ1-5; D ambiguous. Trimming took off 5 bases at V and 4 bases at J, with 24 bases between the two ends. CDR1 LNHDA and CDR2 SQIVND come from the germline V gene (reference sequence). The CDR3 has 18 residues. Here the CDR3 DNA reads TGTGCCAGTAGTTTGTGGGCGCGAAGCTCGTTTGGGAATCAGCCCCAGCATTTT. This sequence encodes CASSLWARSSFGNQPQHF. Based on the CDR3 plus reference TRBV19 and TRBJ1-5, the full variable domain is DGGITQSPKYLFRKEGQNVTLSCEQNLNHDAMYWYRQDPGQGLRLIYYSQIVNDFQKGDIAEGYSVSREKKESFPLTVTSAQKNPTAFYLCASSLWARSSFGNQPQHFGDGTRLSIL.

The rearrangement uses TRBV6-1 and TRBJ2-5; 12 bases are a match to TRBD2. This CDR3 comprises 13 residues. Trimming cost V 7 bases and J 4 bases; bases outside gene matches: 1. Germline CDR1 reads MNHNS; CDR2 reads SASEGT. The CDR3 nucleotides are TGTGCCAGCACGGGACTAGCGGGAGAGACCCAGTACTTC. Protein: CASTGLAGETQYF.

This chain links TRBV5-1 with TRBJ2-1; TRBD1 agrees at 7 bases. Germline V lookup: CDR1 SGHRS, CDR2 YFSETQ. The CDR3 loop spans 13 amino acids. Germline trimming cut 4 bases from V and 8 bases from J; bases unmatched to any gene: 6. CDR3 loop: CASSLLGQDEQFF. The CDR3 DNA follows: TGCGCCAGCAGCCTACTAGGACAGGATGAGCAGTTCTTC.

This clone occurred a few times. The V gene is TRBV7-8, the J gene TRBJ1-4, with 8 bases lining up with TRBD1. The ends lost 8 bases at V and 8 bases at J; junction bases unmatched: 4. CDR1 SGHVS and CDR2 FQNEAQ come from the germline V gene. This CDR3 spans 12 amino acids. For the CDR3, the DNA is TGTGCCAGCTCGGGGGACAGGGAAAAACTGTTTTTT. This gives the protein CASSGDREKLFF.

CDR3 amino acids: CASSEDRAGANVLTF. CDR3 nucleotides: TGTGCCAGCAGTGAGGACAGGGCTGGGGCCAACGTCCTGACTTTC. The chain is built from TRBV25-1 and TRBJ2-6; 8 bases map to TRBD1. V shed 3 bases, J shed 2 bases, and the junction held 0 bases outside the gene matches. Germline loops: CDR1 MGHDK, CDR2 SYGVNS. This CDR3 is 15 amino acids long.

V usage is TRBV2 and J usage is TRBJ2-5; tentatively, D is TRBD1 or TRBD2 (5 bases each). CDR1 and CDR2 from the germline V gene are SNHLY and FYNNEI. The CDR3 is made up of 13 amino acids. V was shortened by 6 bases and J by 2 bases, with 10 bases between the two germline ends. CDR3 coding DNA: TGTGCCAGCAGCTGGGGGTTGCAAGAGACCCAGTACTTC. Residues: CASSWGLQETQYF.

J is TRBJ1-2 and V is TRBV29-1; TRBD1 agrees at 10 bases. Germline V gene sequence: CDR1 SQVTM, CDR2 ANQGSEA. This CDR3 spans 13 amino acids. After removal of 4 bases from V and 6 bases from J, the junction contained 5 bases not matched to a gene. CDR3 in amino acids: CSVGGQGSDGYTF. The CDR3 coding sequence is TGCAGCGTTGGGGGACAGGGGTCGGATGGCTACACCTTC.

This chain links TRBV30 with TRBJ2-3; no firm D call. Germline CDR1 GTSNPN, CDR2 SVGIG (reference sequence). There are 11 residues in the CDR3. Between the trimmed V and J ends, which lost 3 bases and 8 bases, there was a span of 9 bases. The CDR3 loop reads CAWRTTGTQYF. Written as DNA, the CDR3 is TGTGCCTGGAGAACGACGGGTACGCAGTATTTT.

Only one count was recorded for this clone. The gene calls are TRBV7-2 and TRBJ1-4; D is undetermined. This CDR3 has 15 amino acids. Trimming removed 5 bases at V and 2 bases at J, with 12 bases between. The germline gives CDR1 SGHTA, CDR2 FQGNSA. For the CDR3, the DNA is TGTGCCAGCAGCCCCCGGGCGGAGACTAATGAAAAACTGTTTTTT. Its protein is CASSPRAETNEKLFF.

This CDR3 is CASSLGQGLFSGANVLTF. The CDR3, as DNA: TGTGCCAGCAGTCTCGGACAGGGGTTATTCTCTGGGGCCAACGTCCTGACTTTC. The chain uses TRBV27 and TRBJ2-6, with 9 bases lining up with TRBD1. The CDR3 runs 18 residues. With 5 bases clipped from V and 0 bases from J, the junction kept 8 bases outside the gene matches. Germline V gene lookup returns CDR1 MNHEY and CDR2 SMNVEV (reference sequence).

This sequence joins TRBV11-2 and TRBJ2-5; a weak D match, TRBD2 (5 bases). Germline CDR1 and CDR2: SGHAT and FQNNGV. CDR3 size: 17 residues. Trimming shortened V by 3 bases and J by 0 bases, and 17 bases separated the two germline ends. The CDR3 nucleotides read TGTGCCAGCAGCTTCGACCCAGGCGGGTCGAACCAAGAGACCCAGTACTTC. This translates into CASSFDPGGSNQETQYF.

The CDR3 region is CSVGPGEETQYF. DNA of the CDR3: TGCAGCGTGGGGCCCGGGGAAGAGACCCAGTACTTC. The V and J genes are TRBV29-1 and TRBJ2-5; D is perhaps TRBD1 or TRBD2 (5 bases each). Trimming shortened V by 6 bases and J by 3 bases, and 11 bases separated the two germline ends. The CDR3 sequence is 12 residues long. Per the germline V gene, CDR1 is SQVTM and CDR2 is ANQGSEA.

This clone showed up just a few times. CDR3 DNA: TGTGCCAGCTCACCCTCGAGCGGGGATATTTACAATGAGCAGTTCTTC. This gives the protein CASSPSSGDIYNEQFF. V and J are TRBV18 and TRBJ2-1, with 7 nucleotides matching TRBD2. This CDR3 spans 16 amino acids. The germline gives CDR1 KGHSH, CDR2 LQKENI. V lost 3 bases, J lost 4 bases, and 9 bases stayed unmatched. Full variable domain (outside the CDR3, taken from reference TRBV18 and TRBJ2-1): NAGVMQNPRHLVRRRGQEARLRCSPMKGHSHVYWYRQLPEEGLKFMVYLQKENIIDESGMPKERFSAEFPKEGPSILRIQQVVRGDSAAYFCASSPSSGDIYNEQFFGPGTRLTVL.

The V gene is TRBV25-1, the J gene TRBJ2-3; no firm D call. The germline V and J ends were trimmed by 5 bases and 14 bases, with 17 bases remaining between them. This CDR3 region has 12 residues. Germline CDR1 MGHDK, CDR2 SYGVNS. The CDR3 coding sequence is TGTGCCAGCAGTCTTACTACCACCCCAGGGTATTTT. Translating gives CASSLTTTPGYF.

This clone was found once. The chain carries TRBV6-1 and TRBJ2-5, with 7 nucleotides matching TRBD1. The germline CDR1 and CDR2 sequences are MNHNS and SASEGT. This CDR3 is 13 amino acids long. V lost 7 bases and J lost 5; bases outside the gene matches: 7. CDR3 sequence: CASNRQGGETQYF. In DNA form, the CDR3 reads TGTGCCAGCAATAGACAGGGTGGGGAGACCCAGTACTTC.

The chain couples TRBV6-5 to TRBJ2-2, with D unresolved. V was shortened by 2 bases and J by 3 bases, with 4 bases between the two germline ends. The CDR3 length is 13 residues. Germline V gene data show CDR1 as MNHEY and CDR2 as SVGAGI. CDR3 protein: CASSYRDTGELFF. The CDR3 nucleotides are TGTGCCAGCAGTTACAGGGACACCGGGGAGCTGTTTTTT.

The chain joins TRBV5-8 to TRBJ2-2; 14 bases are shared with TRBD2. The germline CDR1 and CDR2 sequences are SGHTS and YDEGEE. With V trimmed by 0 bases and J by 5 bases, 0 bases remained unmatched. The CDR3 contains 16 residues. For the CDR3, the DNA is TGTGCCAGCAGCTTGGGGACTAGCGGGAGGACCGGGGAGCTGTTTTTT. Translating it yields CASSLGTSGRTGELFF.

The V gene is TRBV25-1, the J gene TRBJ2-7, with D possibly TRBD2 on 6 matching bases. The CDR3 totals 12 residues. Germline V gene data show CDR1 as MGHDK and CDR2 as SYGVNS. The CDR3 coding sequence is TGTGCTACCCGCGGGGACTCCTACGAGCAGTACTTC. This codes for CATRGDSYEQYF.

This clone has only a few counts. V gene TRBV2 combines with J gene TRBJ1-1; D is uncertain. The germline V gene encodes CDR1 SNHLY and CDR2 FYNNEI. The CDR3 has 12 residues. Trimming took 6 bases from V and 5 from J, leaving 10 bases between them. The CDR3 DNA follows: TGTGCCAGCAGCGGCGAAGAGACTGAAGCTTTCTTT. It translates to CASSGEETEAFF. Complete variable domain (other parts from reference TRBV2 and TRBJ1-1): EPEVTQTPSHQVTQMGQEVILRCVPISNHLYFYWYRQILGQKVEFLVSFYNNEISEKSEIFDDQFSVERPDGSNFTLKIRSTKLEDSAMYFCASSGEETEAFFGQGTRLTVV.